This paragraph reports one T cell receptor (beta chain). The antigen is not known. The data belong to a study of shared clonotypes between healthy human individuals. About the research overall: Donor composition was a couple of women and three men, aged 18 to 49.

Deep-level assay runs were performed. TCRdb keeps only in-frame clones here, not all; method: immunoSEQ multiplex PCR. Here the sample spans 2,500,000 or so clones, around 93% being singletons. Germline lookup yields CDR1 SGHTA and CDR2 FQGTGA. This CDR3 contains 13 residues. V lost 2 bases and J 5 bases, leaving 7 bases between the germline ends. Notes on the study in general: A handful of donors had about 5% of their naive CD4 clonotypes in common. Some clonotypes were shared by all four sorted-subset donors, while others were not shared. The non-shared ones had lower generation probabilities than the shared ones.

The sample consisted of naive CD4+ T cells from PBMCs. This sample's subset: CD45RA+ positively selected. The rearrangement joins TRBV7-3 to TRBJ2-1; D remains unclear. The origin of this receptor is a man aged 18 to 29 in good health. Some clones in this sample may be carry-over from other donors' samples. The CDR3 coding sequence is TGTGCCAGCAGCTTATTCGACCACAATGAGCAGTTCTTC. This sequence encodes CASSLFDHNEQFF.